These 27 T cell receptor beta chains were sequenced from one sample in a study of T cells after yellow fever vaccination. A single record per CDR3 protein comes from TCRdb applying MiXCR to the 5' RACE reads. The data hold about 340,000 distinct CDR3 sequences, with 8.5% to 10% observed a single time. This specimen was PBMCs, taken on the day of the first yellow fever vaccination. The receptors shown here come from a man aged 18 to 29 who received the YFV17D yellow fever vaccine.

Only a few counts were recorded for this clonotype. V usage is TRBV9 and J usage is TRBJ2-3; D may match TRBD1 or TRBD2 (5 bases each). Germline V gives CDR1 SGDLS, CDR2 YYNGEE. Trimming removed 0 bases at V and 3 bases at J, with 11 bases between. CDR3 size: 15 residues. CDR3 sequence reads: CASSVGNGGTDTQYF. The CDR3 bases are TGTGCCAGCAGCGTAGGGAATGGGGGTACAGATACGCAGTATTTT.

Comment on this clonotype: The junction differs from germline at one of its ends, possibly a read error. The chain recombines TRBV11-1 with TRBJ2-5; TRBD2 matches at 13 bases. CDR3 length: 18 amino acids. CDR1 SGHAT and CDR2 FQDESV come from the germline V gene (reference sequence). In nucleotides, the CDR3 is TGTGCTAGCAGCTTAGCGACTAGCGGGGGGCCGACCCAAGAGACCCAGTACTTC. It codes for CASSLATSGGPTQETQYF.

This clonotype was seen a handful of times. The V gene is TRBV4-3, the J gene TRBJ1-1, with D perhaps TRBD1 (5 bases). The germline V gene has CDR1 LGHNA and CDR2 YSLEER. The CDR3 sequence is 16 residues long. V was clipped by 0 bases and J by 0 bases, with 11 bases between them. CDR3 loop: CASSQDRTGLNTEAFF. CDR3 DNA sequence: TGCGCCAGCAGCCAAGATCGAACAGGATTGAACACTGAAGCTTTCTTT.

This clonotype was counted ten times or more. The genes are TRBV20-1 and TRBJ2-1; D may correspond to TRBD1 or TRBD2 (6 bases each). The V and J ends lost 6 bases and 5 bases respectively, with 17 bases between them. The CDR3 covers 14 residues. In germline, CDR1 is DFQATT, CDR2 SNEGSKA (reference sequence). CDR3 residues: CSAPRGGGNNEQFF. The CDR3 DNA reads TGCAGTGCCCCCCGCGGAGGGGGGAACAATGAGCAGTTCTTC.

The CDR3: CASSQVGEGSYNEQFF. The CDR3 DNA sequence: TGCGCCAGCAGCCAAGTGGGGGAGGGTTCCTACAATGAGCAGTTCTTC. J is TRBJ2-1 and V is TRBV4-1, with 7 bases fitting TRBD2. Germline V gene data show CDR1 as MGHRA and CDR2 as YSYEKL. The CDR3 loop spans 16 amino acids. V dropped 1 base and J dropped 1; count of bases not matched to a gene: 4.

The chain is built from TRBV13 and TRBJ1-3; 7 nucleotides match TRBD1. This CDR3 region has 16 residues. The V and J ends lost 5 bases and 2 bases, in that order; junction bases with no gene match: 9. CDR1 PRHDT and CDR2 FYEKMQ come from the germline V gene (reference sequence). CDR3 DNA sequence: TGTGCCAGCAGCCGACGGGACAGAGCTACTGGAAACACCATATATTTT. Its protein is CASSRRDRATGNTIYF.

The gene calls are TRBV6-1 and TRBJ2-1, with D perhaps TRBD1 (6 bases). The CDR3 is 14 amino acids. CDR1 and CDR2 from the germline V gene are MNHNS and SASEGT. The V end was cut by 5 bases, the J end by 8 bases, with 16 bases between. The CDR3, as DNA: TGTGCCAGCAGTCCCGAGTGGGGGCGGGATGAGCAGTTCTTC. Translated, it gives CASSPEWGRDEQFF.

Only a few counts were recorded for this clonotype. The chain recombines TRBV4-3 with TRBJ1-5, with D uncertain. With 0 bases removed from V and 5 bases from J, the gap between germline ends came to 11 bases. CDR3 length: 15 amino acids. Germline assignment: CDR1 LGHNA and CDR2 YSLEER. The CDR3 coding sequence is TGCGCCAGCAGCCAAGATCTCTCCCAGGATCAGCCCCAGCATTTT. The encoded protein is CASSQDLSQDQPQHF.

This chain links TRBV19 with TRBJ1-5; 7 bases agree with TRBD1. CDR3 length equals 14 residues. Trimming cost V 8 bases and J 3 bases; bases outside gene matches: 7. Germline values: CDR1 LNHDA, CDR2 SQIVND (reference sequence). The CDR3 bases are TGTGCCAGTCGAAAGGGACAGCACAATCAGCCCCAGCATTTT. Protein: CASRKGQHNQPQHF.

This clonotype was recorded a few times. The V and J genes are TRBV24-1 and TRBJ2-3; 8 positions match TRBD2. Germline lookup yields CDR1 KGHDR and CDR2 SFDVKD. This CDR3 is 13 amino acids long. V was pared by 9 bases and J by 8 bases, with 9 bases of the junction left unmatched. Written as DNA, the CDR3 is TGTGCCACCTCCGGGGGGGGGAGTGGTACGCAGTATTTT. Its translation: CATSGGGSGTQYF.

This clonotype was counted only a few times. This chain links TRBV4-3 with TRBJ1-4; TRBD1 matches 7 bases. This CDR3 comprises 15 residues. The ends lost 4 bases at V and 4 bases at J; junction bases unmatched: 6. CDR1 is LGHNA and CDR2 is YSLEER in the germline V gene. CDR3 sequence: CASSPRTGLNEKLFF. In DNA, the CDR3 is TGCGCCAGCAGCCCCCGGACAGGCCTTAATGAAAAACTGTTTTTT.

The chain employs TRBV24-1 and TRBJ2-3; 7 bases fit TRBD1. After removal of 4 bases from V and 2 bases from J, the junction contained 5 bases not matched to a gene. From germline, CDR1 is KGHDR and CDR2 SFDVKD. CDR3 length: 15 residues. CDR3 bases: TGTGCCACCAGTGAACGGGACAGAGCCACAGATACGCAGTATTTT. This gives the protein CATSERDRATDTQYF.

This rearrangement joins TRBV18 to TRBJ2-7; a possible D gene is TRBD2 (5 bases). The length of the CDR3 is 14 residues. Germline V lookup: CDR1 KGHSH, CDR2 LQKENI. V shed 5 bases and J shed 2 bases, with 13 bases lying between them. Written as DNA, the CDR3 is TGTGCCAGCTCAGCAAGCGAGGGAGCCTACGAGCAGTACGTC. This translates into CASSASEGAYEQYV.

The genes are TRBV6-5 and TRBJ1-4; the D is unclear. Germline V gives CDR1 MNHEY, CDR2 SVGAGI. Deletions cut 0 bases from V and 3 bases from J, with 8 bases between. The CDR3 runs 15 residues. In DNA, the CDR3 is TGTGCCAGCAGTTACTCGCCAGTCGCTAATGAAAAACTGTTTTTT. Protein product: CASSYSPVANEKLFF.

This clonotype was seen repeatedly, ten times or more. V is TRBV12-3 or TRBV12-4 and J is TRBJ2-3; D might be TRBD1 or TRBD2, each matching 6 bases. V lost 7 bases, J lost 4 bases, and 18 bases lay in between. This CDR3 is 15 amino acids long. CDR3 region: CASTGYWGAPDTQYF. The CDR3 coding sequence is TGTGCCAGCACCGGTTATTGGGGGGCCCCAGATACGCAGTATTTT.

About this clonotype itself: This sequence may be a read error, since a much larger clone differs from it by one base. The chain has TRBV12-3 or TRBV12-4 and TRBJ2-3, with 8 nucleotides matching TRBD2. V lost 7 bases, J lost 3 bases, and 6 bases stayed unmatched. This CDR3 is 14 amino acids long. The CDR3 protein is CASTMTSETDTQYF. CDR3 nucleotides: TGTGCCAGCACCATGACTAGCGAGACAGATACGCAGTATTTT.

This clonotype was picked up many times. J is TRBJ2-1 and V is TRBV7-2; D possibly corresponds to TRBD1 (5 bases). Trimming pared 4 bases from V and 8 bases from J, leaving 12 bases between. The CDR3 has 13 amino acids. Germline CDR1 SGHTA, CDR2 FQGNSA. The CDR3 bases are TGTGCCAGCAGCTCAGCAGGGCACCATGAGCAGTTCTTC. Protein: CASSSAGHHEQFF.

V and J are TRBV4-3 and TRBJ2-2; D tentatively fits TRBD1 or TRBD2 (5 bases each). CDR1 is LGHNA and CDR2 is YSLEER in the germline V gene. This CDR3 has 15 amino acids. The germline V and J ends were trimmed by 3 bases and 6 bases, with 14 bases remaining between them. CDR3 region: CASSHDPGPSGELFF. CDR3 DNA sequence: TGCGCCAGCAGCCATGACCCGGGACCGTCCGGGGAGCTGTTTTTT.

This clonotype has more than one count but fewer than ten. The chain is built from TRBV5-1 and TRBJ2-3; no definite D call. The germline V gene encodes CDR1 SGHRS and CDR2 YFSETQ. V shed 0 bases and J shed 2 bases, with 4 bases lying between them. The CDR3 runs 13 residues. As DNA, the CDR3 is TGCGCCAGCAGCTTGGACAACACAGATACGCAGTATTTT. Amino acids: CASSLDNTDTQYF.

The gene calls are TRBV14 and TRBJ2-3; 8 bases agree with TRBD2. Trimming at V came to 4 bases and at J to 2 bases, leaving 8 bases not matched to a gene. CDR1 is SGHDN, CDR2 FVKESK, per germline. The CDR3 covers 16 residues. CDR3 sequence: CASSLFRTSTTDTQYF. CDR3 DNA sequence: TGTGCCAGCAGCCTGTTTCGGACTAGCACCACAGATACGCAGTATTTT.

This chain links TRBV3-1 with TRBJ2-1; a weak D match, TRBD2 (5 bases). CDR1 and CDR2 (germline): LGHDT, YNNKEL (reference sequence). The length of the CDR3 is 13 residues. V lost 4 bases to trimming and J lost 6 bases, with 10 bases between them. CDR3: CASSPFGGNEQFF. The CDR3 DNA sequence: TGTGCCAGCAGCCCCTTCGGAGGCAATGAGCAGTTCTTC.

The V gene is TRBV5-1, the J gene TRBJ2-2; D gene ambiguous. Germline V gene sequence: CDR1 SGHRS, CDR2 YFSETQ. The length of the CDR3 is 14 residues. The V and J ends lost 1 base and 6 bases respectively, with 10 bases between them. The CDR3 nucleotides are TGCGCCAGCAGCTTGATTCCCGGTCCCGGGGAGCTGTTTTTT. Translation: CASSLIPGPGELFF. The full variable domain, its missing parts supplied by reference TRBV5-1 and TRBJ2-2, is KAGVTQTPRYLIKTRGQQVTLSCSPISGHRSVSWYQQTPGQGLQFLFEYFSETQRNKGNFPGRFSGRQFSNSRSEMNVSTLELGDSALYLCASSLIPGPGELFFGEGSRLTVL.

The chain employs TRBV12-3 or TRBV12-4 and TRBJ2-2, with 8 bases that match TRBD2. V was pared by 6 bases and J by 4 bases, with 7 bases of the junction left unmatched. This CDR3 region has 15 residues. The CDR3 loop reads CASRRAGEATGELFF. For the CDR3, the DNA is TGTGCCAGCAGGCGAGCGGGGGAGGCCACCGGGGAGCTGTTTTTT.

As concerns this clonotype: One end of the junction varies from germline; a read error may be responsible. The chain couples TRBV12-3 or TRBV12-4 to TRBJ2-2; D is undetermined. The CDR3 extends over 12 amino acids. The CDR3 loop is CACSQDTGELFF. The CDR3 nucleotides are TGTGCCTGCAGCCAGGACACCGGGGAGCTGTTTTTT.

This clonotype was observed a few times. V gene TRBV7-2 combines with J gene TRBJ2-5; maybe TRBD1 (6 bases). The ends were cut back, 10 bases at V and 5 bases at J, with 20 bases in the middle. Germline CDR1 reads SGHTA; CDR2 reads FQGNSA. This CDR3 has 14 residues. CDR3 region: CATTTMGAGETQYF. In DNA, the CDR3 is TGTGCCACCACCACGATGGGGGCTGGGGAGACCCAGTACTTC.

The chain links TRBV4-1 to TRBJ1-4; no reliable D call. The CDR3 consists of 14 residues. Germline assignment: CDR1 MGHRA and CDR2 YSYEKL. The V end lost 3 bases, the J end lost 2 bases, and 7 bases lay between the germline ends. The DNA of the CDR3 is TGCGCCAGCAGCCACGTCGGGACTAATGAAAAACTGTTTTTT. This encodes CASSHVGTNEKLFF.

The chain uses TRBV18 and TRBJ2-3; 7 positions match TRBD1. With V trimmed by 3 bases and J by 5 bases, 5 bases remained unmatched. The CDR3 covers 14 residues. The V gene's germline CDR1 is KGHSH and CDR2 LQKENI. In DNA form, the CDR3 reads TGTGCCAGCTCACCCACAGGGGCGGAAGATACGCAGTATTTT. It is translated as CASSPTGAEDTQYF.